The next 18 T cell receptor beta chains were all read from a single sample in a study of blood T cell repertoires in COVID-19. Sequencing used immunoSEQ multiplex PCR; TCRdb keeps in-frame clones, though not all of them. The profile shows about 200,000 clones, approximately 78% of them singletons. The sample comprised peripheral blood. These receptors were collected from a woman aged 70 to 79 with COVID-19, enrolled during active disease.

The table lists this clone with a count of one. The V call is TRBV20-1, the J call TRBJ1-5; D is ambiguous. CDR1 is DFQATT and CDR2 is SNEGSKA in the germline V gene (reference sequence). The CDR3 consists of 15 residues. V lost 6 bases to trimming and J lost 1 base, with 16 bases between them. The CDR3 DNA follows: TGCAGTGCGAGTAGGAGGGTAGCGAGCAATCAGCCCCAGCATTTT. This translates into CSASRRVASNQPQHF.

The chain combines TRBV10-1 with TRBJ1-2; 8 bases agree with TRBD1. The V gene's germline CDR1 is WNHNN and CDR2 SYGVQD (reference sequence). This CDR3 is built from 13 residues. The trim removed 9 bases at V and 8 bases at J, leaving 11 bases unmatched. CDR3 loop: CARDREEVYGYTF. DNA of the CDR3: TGCGCCAGGGACAGGGAGGAAGTCTACGGCTACACCTTC.

This clone was recorded a few times. The CDR3 region has the DNA TGTGCCAGCTCACCATGGGCTAGCGGGGAGAGCTCCTACAATGAGCAGTTCTTC. Its translation is CASSPWASGESSYNEQFF. The chain uses TRBV18 and TRBJ2-1, with 9 nucleotides matching TRBD2. The CDR3 sequence is 18 residues long. Germline trimming cut 2 bases from V and 0 bases from J; bases unmatched to any gene: 8. Per the germline V gene, CDR1 is KGHSH and CDR2 is LQKENI. Supplemented by reference TRBV18 and TRBJ2-1, the full variable domain reads NAGVMQNPRHLVRRRGQEARLRCSPMKGHSHVYWYRQLPEEGLKFMVYLQKENIIDESGMPKERFSAEFPKEGPSILRIQQVVRGDSAAYFCASSPWASGESSYNEQFFGPGTRLTVL.

The chain employs TRBV6-5 and TRBJ2-1; 8 bases fit TRBD2. V lost 0 bases, J lost 5 bases, and 6 bases stayed unmatched. Germline loops: CDR1 MNHEY, CDR2 SVGAGI. There are 16 residues in the CDR3. The chain's CDR3 is CASSYSGLAGDNEQFF. The CDR3 coding sequence is TGTGCCAGCAGTTACTCCGGGCTAGCGGGTGACAATGAGCAGTTCTTC.

The J gene is TRBJ1-3, the V gene TRBV28, with D unresolved. The CDR3 runs 13 residues. Germline lookup yields CDR1 MDHEN and CDR2 SYDVKM. The V end lost 5 bases, the J end lost 4 bases, and 9 bases lay between the germline ends. For the CDR3, the DNA is TGTGCCAGCAGTCTCTTACAGGGAAACACCATATATTTT. This translates into CASSLLQGNTIYF.

The genes are TRBV18 and TRBJ1-1, with D maybe TRBD1 (5 bases). This CDR3 has 15 amino acids. V shed 3 bases and J shed 0 bases, with 11 bases lying between them. Germline CDR1 is KGHSH and CDR2 is LQKENI. The CDR3 is CASSPGGSMNTEAFF. CDR3 DNA sequence: TGTGCCAGCTCACCGGGGGGGAGCATGAACACTGAAGCTTTCTTT.

The V and J genes are TRBV7-2 and TRBJ1-1, with TRBD1 matching 8 bases. The ends lost 2 bases at V and 6 bases at J; junction bases unmatched: 2. Germline V gives CDR1 SGHTA, CDR2 FQGNSA. The length of the CDR3 is 13 residues. CDR3 loop: CASSLTGGPEAFF. Written as DNA, the CDR3 is TGTGCCAGCAGCTTAACAGGGGGTCCTGAAGCTTTCTTT.

The J gene is TRBJ2-3, the V gene TRBV7-2; 10 bases are a match to TRBD2. Germline assignment: CDR1 SGHTA and CDR2 FQGNSA. The V segment lost 5 bases and the J segment 6 bases; nucleotides outside the gene matches: 14. The length of the CDR3 is 17 residues. The DNA of the CDR3 is TGTGCCAGCAGCCCGGCTAGCGGGAGAGGAGTGACGGATACGCAGTATTTT. This codes for CASSPASGRGVTDTQYF.

This clone appeared many times. The chain uses TRBV7-9 and TRBJ1-1; no clear D. Trimming shortened V by 1 base and J by 1 base, and 4 bases separated the two germline ends. Per the germline V gene, CDR1 is SEHNR and CDR2 is FQNEAQ (reference sequence). The CDR3 runs to 13 residues. The CDR3 protein is CASSLEANTEAFF. DNA for the CDR3: TGTGCCAGCAGCTTAGAAGCGAACACTGAAGCTTTCTTT.

This chain links TRBV7-2 with TRBJ1-6, with D uncertain. The germline gives CDR1 SGHTA, CDR2 FQGNSA. CDR3 length: 12 amino acids. The ends were cut back, 5 bases at V and 11 bases at J, with 10 bases in the middle. For the CDR3, the DNA is TGTGCCAGCAGCGCCCAGCGCCCACCCCTCCACTTT. This sequence encodes CASSAQRPPLHF.

V and J are TRBV7-2 and TRBJ1-6; TRBD1 matches at 7 bases. In germline, CDR1 is SGHTA, CDR2 FQGNSA. The CDR3 runs to 14 residues. With 5 bases clipped from V and 10 bases from J, the junction kept 8 bases outside the gene matches. CDR3 protein: CASSVDRVESPLHF. Here the CDR3 DNA reads TGTGCCAGCAGCGTTGACAGGGTCGAATCACCCCTCCACTTT.

This chain connects TRBV6-2 or TRBV6-3 to TRBJ1-1; 9 bases are a match to TRBD1. V shed 2 bases and J 10 bases; nucleotides not matched to a gene: 2. The CDR3 runs 12 residues. Germline CDR1 and CDR2: MNHEY and SVGEGT. This CDR3 is CASSYETGGAFF. The CDR3 DNA reads TGTGCCAGCAGTTACGAGACAGGGGGAGCTTTCTTT.

In its sample, this clone was seen once. V usage is TRBV27 and J usage is TRBJ2-1; 11 bases match TRBD2. This CDR3 is built from 19 residues. The germline CDR1 and CDR2 sequences are MNHEY and SMNVEV (reference sequence). V was pared by 5 bases and J by 7 bases, with 19 bases of the junction left unmatched. The chain's CDR3 is CASSRNTPRTSGLVNEQFF. The CDR3 DNA reads as TGTGCCAGCAGTCGAAACACCCCCCGGACTAGCGGGTTGGTGAATGAGCAGTTCTTC.

The J gene is TRBJ2-1, the V gene TRBV4-1; 8 positions match TRBD2. The V and J ends lost 6 bases and 8 bases, in that order; junction bases with no gene match: 21. The CDR3 is 18 amino acids. Germline assignment: CDR1 MGHRA and CDR2 YSYEKL. CDR3: CASSPRASGAGVTDEQFF. CDR3 DNA: TGCGCCAGCAGTCCAAGGGCATCTGGAGCGGGAGTCACAGATGAGCAGTTCTTC.

V usage is TRBV30 and J usage is TRBJ1-5; unclear D gene. The CDR3 length is 12 residues. Germline assignment: CDR1 GTSNPN and CDR2 SVGIG (reference sequence). V was clipped by 4 bases and J by 4 bases, with 8 bases between them. CDR3 protein: CAWTSGNQPQHF. CDR3 nucleotides: TGTGCCTGGACCTCGGGGAATCAGCCCCAGCATTTT.

The chain links TRBV11-3 to TRBJ2-7; 10 bases are a match to TRBD2. V gave up 1 base and J gave up 3 bases; unmatched junction bases: 9. Germline V gene lookup returns CDR1 SGHNT and CDR2 YENEEA. This CDR3 spans 17 amino acids. As DNA, the CDR3 is TGTGCCAGCAGCTTAGCTTTTGGGACTAGCGCGAGCTACGAGCAGTACTTC. It is translated as CASSLAFGTSASYEQYF.

The rearrangement uses TRBV9 and TRBJ1-2; no firm D call. The CDR3 is 14 residues long. Germline lookup yields CDR1 SGDLS and CDR2 YYNGEE. The germline V and J ends were trimmed by 1 base and 4 bases, with 11 bases remaining between them. The CDR3 DNA is TGTGCCAGCAGCGTATCTGGGGAGGTCTATGGCTACACCTTC. Its translation is CASSVSGEVYGYTF. The full variable domain, in which reference TRBV9 and TRBJ1-2 provide the parts outside the CDR3, is DSGVTQTPKHLITATGQRVTLRCSPRSGDLSVYWYQQSLDQGLQFLIQYYNGEERAKGNILERFSAQQFPDLHSELNLSSLELGDSALYFCASSVSGEVYGYTFGSGTRLTVV.

This clone was counted a single time. The chain carries TRBV7-2 and TRBJ2-3; D uncertain. This CDR3 region has 13 residues. V was cut by 3 bases and J by 2 bases, with 6 bases left in between. Germline V gene lookup returns CDR1 SGHTA and CDR2 FQGNSA. The CDR3 sequence is CASSFPFTDTQYF. The CDR3 DNA follows: TGTGCCAGCAGCTTTCCTTTCACAGATACGCAGTATTTT.